This T cell receptor beta chain was sequenced during a study of blood T cell repertoires in COVID-19. In the study overall: Sites across the United States, Italy and Spain contributed samples from acute and convalescent COVID-19. Sources were T cells, B-cell-depleted T cells, or PBMCs; the material itself was cDNA or gDNA.

Authors' methods: Estimated nucleated cell counts came from reference gene primer amplification. This table comes from immunoSEQ multiplex PCR, and its TCRdb copy is limited to in-frame clones, with some not included. V, J and clone size are those of that table, while D and trimming were read from the DNA. There are 140,000 or so clones in the sample; 85% occur only once, and around 2.5% lies in the top ten. Trimming took off 1 base at V and 2 bases at J, with 9 bases between the two ends. The CDR3 runs to 14 residues. CDR1 is SGHRS and CDR2 is YFSETQ in the germline V gene. Sequenced: peripheral blood. This clonotype originated in a human donor with acute or convalescent COVID-19. The donor label of this sample is uncertain. This chain connects TRBV5-1 to TRBJ1-1, with D possibly being TRBD1 (6 bases). Here the CDR3 reads CASSLRTDNTEAFF. CDR3 sequence (DNA): TGCGCCAGCAGCTTGAGGACAGATAACACTGAAGCTTTCTTT.